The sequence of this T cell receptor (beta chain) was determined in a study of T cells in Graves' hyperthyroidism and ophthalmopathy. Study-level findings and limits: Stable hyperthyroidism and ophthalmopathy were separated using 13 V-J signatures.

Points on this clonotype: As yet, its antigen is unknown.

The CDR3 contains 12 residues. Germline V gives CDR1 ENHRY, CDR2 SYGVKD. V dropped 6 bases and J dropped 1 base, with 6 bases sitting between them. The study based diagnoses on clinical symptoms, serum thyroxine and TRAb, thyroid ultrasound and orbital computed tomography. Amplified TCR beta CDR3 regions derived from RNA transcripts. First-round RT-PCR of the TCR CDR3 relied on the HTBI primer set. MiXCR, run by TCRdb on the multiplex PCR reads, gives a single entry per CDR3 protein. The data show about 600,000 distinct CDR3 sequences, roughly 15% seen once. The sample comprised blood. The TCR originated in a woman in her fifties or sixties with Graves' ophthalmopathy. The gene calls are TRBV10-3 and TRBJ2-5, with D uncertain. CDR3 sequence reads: CAISPTQETQYF. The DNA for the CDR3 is TGTGCCATCAGCCCGACCCAAGAGACCCAGTACTTC.